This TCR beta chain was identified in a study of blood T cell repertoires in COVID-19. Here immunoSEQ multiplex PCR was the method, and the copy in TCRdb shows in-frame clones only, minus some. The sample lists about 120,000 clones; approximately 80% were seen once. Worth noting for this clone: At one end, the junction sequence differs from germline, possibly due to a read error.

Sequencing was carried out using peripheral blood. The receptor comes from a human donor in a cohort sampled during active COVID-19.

The CDR3 spells CATSGELGQEVHEQYF. The CDR3 nucleotides read TGTGCCACCAGCGGAGAGCTTGGGCAGGAGGTCCACGAGCAGTACTTC. The V call is TRBV15, the J call TRBJ2-7, with a possible D match to TRBD2 (5 bases). The CDR3 runs 16 residues. Germline CDR1 and CDR2: LNHNV and YYDKDF (reference sequence).